The 29 T cell receptor beta chains below were found in one sample sequenced in a study of spatial heterogeneity in lung cancer. Noted time point: blood at routine non-recurrence follow-up after resection. TCRdb re-analysed the 5' RACE reads in MiXCR, keeping a single row per CDR3 protein. Among some 41,000 distinct CDR3 sequences listed, 22% were seen once. This material consisted of PBMCs, taken at follow-up. These receptors were taken from a female donor with early-stage non-small cell lung cancer.

The chain couples TRBV11-2 to TRBJ2-2, with 7 bases aligning to TRBD2. The ends lost 3 bases at V and 4 bases at J; junction bases unmatched: 5. This CDR3 comprises 15 residues. In germline, CDR1 is SGHAT, CDR2 FQNNGV. The CDR3 DNA sequence: TGTGCCAGCAGCTTGACTAGCCTGAGCACCGGGGAGCTGTTTTTT. Protein product: CASSLTSLSTGELFF.

The V gene is TRBV5-1, the J gene TRBJ2-2; the match to TRBD1 covers 8 bases. The CDR3 extends over 14 amino acids. J lost 6 bases, V lost 4 bases, and 5 bases had no gene match. CDR1 is SGHRS, CDR2 YFSETQ, per germline. CDR3 nucleotide sequence: TGCGCCAGCAGCCAACAGGGGGTAGCCGGGGAGCTGTTTTTT. Encoded protein: CASSQQGVAGELFF. Full variable domain (outside the CDR3, taken from reference TRBV5-1 and TRBJ2-2): KAGVTQTPRYLIKTRGQQVTLSCSPISGHRSVSWYQQTPGQGLQFLFEYFSETQRNKGNFPGRFSGRQFSNSRSEMNVSTLELGDSALYLCASSQQGVAGELFFGEGSRLTVL.

The table lists this clonotype with many counts. The chain employs TRBV12-5 and TRBJ2-3; maybe TRBD2 (6 bases). This CDR3 region has 14 residues. V dropped 5 bases and J dropped 5 bases, with 14 bases sitting between them. Germline assignment: CDR1 LGHNT and CDR2 FRNRAP. The CDR3 spells CASGTDQGGDTQYF. The CDR3 region has the DNA TGTGCTAGTGGTACTGATCAGGGAGGAGATACGCAGTATTTT. The entire variable domain, with the rest obtained from reference TRBV12-5 and TRBJ2-3, is as follows: DARVTQTPRHKVTEMGQEVTMRCQPILGHNTVFWYRQTMMQGLELLAYFRNRAPLDDSGMPKDRFSAEMPDATLATLKIQPSEPRDSAVYFCASGTDQGGDTQYFGPGTRLTVL.

This clonotype was seen a handful of times. V is TRBV20-1 and J is TRBJ1-3; a weak D match, TRBD1 (5 bases). V gave up 0 bases and J gave up 4 bases, with 10 bases separating them. The CDR3 spans 14 residues. Germline CDR1 DFQATT, CDR2 SNEGSKA (reference sequence). This chain's CDR3 is CSARDRQPGNTIYF. The CDR3 DNA reads as TGCAGTGCTAGAGATCGACAGCCCGGAAACACCATATATTTT.

V and J are TRBV7-9 and TRBJ2-7, with D tentatively TRBD2 (5 bases). V was pared by 5 bases and J by 1 base, with 15 bases between. This CDR3 has 15 residues. The germline gives CDR1 SEHNR, CDR2 FQNEAQ (reference sequence). CDR3 residues: CASSPARDFSYEQYV. Here the CDR3 DNA reads TGTGCCAGCAGCCCGGCCCGGGATTTTTCCTACGAGCAGTACGTC.

This clonotype was seen at least ten times. This chain connects TRBV7-9 to TRBJ1-5; D might be TRBD1 (6 bases). CDR3 size: 12 residues. Trimming pared 7 bases from V and 4 bases from J, leaving 8 bases between. Germline assignment: CDR1 SEHNR and CDR2 FQNEAQ (reference sequence). CDR3 in DNA: TGTGCCAGCACAACAGGGAATCAGCCCCAGCATTTT. The encoded protein is CASTTGNQPQHF. Complete variable domain (other parts from reference TRBV7-9 and TRBJ1-5): DTGVSQNPRHKITKRGQNVTFRCDPISEHNRLYWYRQTLGQGPEFLTYFQNEAQLEKSRLLSDRFSAERPKGSFSTLEIQRTEQGDSAMYLCASTTGNQPQHFGDGTRLSIL.

This clonotype appeared many times. The rearrangement joins TRBV7-2 to TRBJ1-6; D call uncertain. Germline values: CDR1 SGHTA, CDR2 FQGNSA. The CDR3 covers 13 residues. V gave up 2 bases and J gave up 6 bases, with 5 bases separating them. The CDR3 sequence: CASSLRINSPLHF. The CDR3 nucleotides are TGTGCCAGCAGCTTACGGATTAATTCACCCCTCCACTTT.

This clonotype was seen only a few times. V and J are TRBV29-1 and TRBJ2-2; 8 nucleotides align to TRBD1. The CDR3 contains 14 residues. Germline lookup yields CDR1 SQVTM and CDR2 ANQGSEA. With V trimmed by 2 bases and J by 5 bases, 4 bases remained unmatched. The CDR3 coding sequence is TGCAGCGTTGAAACAGGGGGTTGGACCGGGGAGCTGTTTTTT. Its translation is CSVETGGWTGELFF.

This clonotype showed up just a few times. The chain uses TRBV5-1 and TRBJ2-5, with TRBD2 matching 9 bases. Germline V lookup: CDR1 SGHRS, CDR2 YFSETQ. This CDR3 has 14 amino acids. With 3 bases clipped from V and 2 bases from J, the junction kept 2 bases outside the gene matches. In nucleotides, the CDR3 is TGCGCCAGCAGCTATAGCGGGAGACAAGAGACCCAGTACTTC. It specifies CASSYSGRQETQYF.

This clonotype has only a few counts. Here the CDR3 DNA reads TGTGCCAGCTCACCTGGCAGGGGGAGCACAGATACGCAGTATTTT. It specifies CASSPGRGSTDTQYF. This chain links TRBV18 with TRBJ2-3; 7 nucleotides agree with TRBD1. J was trimmed by 0 bases and V by 3 bases; bases with no gene match: 3. CDR1 and CDR2 from the germline V gene are KGHSH and LQKENI. The CDR3 is made up of 15 amino acids.

The chain carries TRBV11-2 and TRBJ2-3; D is unclear. This CDR3 is built from 15 residues. Germline CDR1 is SGHAT and CDR2 is FQNNGV. Between the trimmed V and J ends, which lost 5 bases and 4 bases, there was a span of 16 bases. The CDR3 here is CASSQIGYLSDTQYF. The CDR3 nucleotides are TGTGCCAGCAGCCAAATCGGCTACCTATCAGATACGCAGTATTTT. Looking up the rest from reference TRBV11-2 and TRBJ2-3 gives the full variable domain: EAGVAQSPRYKIIEKRQSVAFWCNPISGHATLYWYQQILGQGPKLLIQFQNNGVVDDSQLPKDRFSAERLKGVDSTLKIQPAKLEDSAVYLCASSQIGYLSDTQYFGPGTRLTVL.

The chain joins TRBV20-1 to TRBJ1-1; TRBD1 agrees at 10 bases. The CDR3 runs 12 residues. V shed 3 bases, J shed 6 bases, and the junction held 1 base outside the gene matches. Germline CDR1 reads DFQATT; CDR2 reads SNEGSKA (reference sequence). The CDR3: CSARGTGAEAFF. In DNA, the CDR3 is TGCAGTGCTAGGGGGACAGGGGCTGAAGCTTTCTTT.

This clonotype was observed a handful of times. The chain combines TRBV11-1 with TRBJ2-1, with D possibly called TRBD1 or TRBD2 (6 bases each). The ends were cut back, 3 bases at V and 8 bases at J, with 11 bases in the middle. The V gene's germline CDR1 is SGHAT and CDR2 FQDESV (reference sequence). This CDR3 is 13 amino acids long. CDR3 DNA sequence: TGTGCCAGCAGCTTTAAGGGGGGCGATGAGCAGTTCTTC. Its protein is CASSFKGGDEQFF.

This clonotype turned up a few times. The rearrangement uses TRBV12-3 or TRBV12-4 and TRBJ2-7; D might be TRBD2 (7 bases). CDR3 length equals 14 residues. The V gene lost 2 bases and the J gene lost 5 bases, with 13 bases spanning the gap. The CDR3 nucleotides are TGTGCCAGCAGTTTAAGGGGGGGTTTCGACGAGCAGTACTTC. Translating gives CASSLRGGFDEQYF.

The V gene is TRBV15, the J gene TRBJ2-7, with TRBD1 matching over 9 bases. Germline assignment: CDR1 LNHNV and CDR2 YYDKDF (reference sequence). Trimming cost V 1 base and J 2 bases; bases outside gene matches: 3. CDR3 length: 15 amino acids. The CDR3 loop is CATSRVGTGTYEQYF. The CDR3 DNA sequence: TGTGCCACCAGCAGAGTTGGGACAGGGACCTACGAGCAGTACTTC.

The chain employs TRBV29-1 and TRBJ2-3, with TRBD1 matching over 10 bases. The germline V gene encodes CDR1 SQVTM and CDR2 ANQGSEA. This CDR3 has 15 amino acids. V was clipped by 7 bases and J by 0 bases; unmatched bases: 7. CDR3 residues: CSARGTGASTDTQYF. The CDR3 DNA reads as TGCAGCGCGAGGGGGACAGGGGCTAGCACAGATACGCAGTATTTT.

This clonotype was recorded a few times. This chain links TRBV5-5 with TRBJ2-7; no definite D call. From germline, CDR1 is SGHKS and CDR2 YYEKEE (reference sequence). V was cut by 3 bases and J by 2 bases, with 6 bases left in between. The CDR3 length is 12 residues. The CDR3 region is CASSSRTYEQYF. CDR3 nucleotides: TGTGCCAGCAGCTCCCGGACCTACGAGCAGTACTTC.

This clonotype has only a few counts. The chain links TRBV20-1 to TRBJ1-5; TRBD1 might be the D (6 bases). The germline V and J ends were trimmed by 0 bases and 5 bases, with 23 bases remaining between them. This CDR3 has 18 residues. Germline V gene lookup returns CDR1 DFQATT and CDR2 SNEGSKA (reference sequence). In DNA form, the CDR3 reads TGCAGTGCTAGAGATAGCGGGGGGCGGCCGAGCGTGGATCAGCCCCAGCATTTT. It translates to CSARDSGGRPSVDQPQHF.

This clonotype was found many times. This chain connects TRBV5-6 to TRBJ2-1, with D uncertain. V was pared by 0 bases and J by 4 bases, with 14 bases between. Germline V gives CDR1 SGHDT, CDR2 YYEEEE. The CDR3 extends over 16 amino acids. This CDR3 reads CASSLEHTVGYNEQFF. The CDR3 nucleotides read TGTGCCAGCAGCTTGGAGCACACCGTTGGTTACAATGAGCAGTTCTTC.

This clonotype appeared a few times. This chain joins TRBV6-1 and TRBJ2-1; 7 positions match TRBD2. V gave up 11 bases and J gave up 6 bases; unmatched junction bases: 10. From germline, CDR1 is MNHNS and CDR2 SASEGT. This CDR3 spans 13 amino acids. Written as DNA, the CDR3 is TGTGCCCATCGGGGGGAGAGATTCAATGAGCAGTTCTTC. This codes for CAHRGERFNEQFF.

This clonotype occurred a few times. V gene TRBV5-1 combines with J gene TRBJ2-7; 7 bases align to TRBD2. The CDR3 extends over 15 amino acids. J was trimmed by 6 bases and V by 0 bases; bases with no gene match: 9. CDR1 and CDR2 from the germline V gene are SGHRS and YFSETQ. CDR3 bases: TGCGCCAGCAGCTTGGCCGGGCTAGCGGTCTCCGAGCAGTACTTC. Its protein product is CASSLAGLAVSEQYF.

This clonotype was observed once. The chain uses TRBV7-8 and TRBJ2-7; possibly TRBD1 for D (5 bases). V was cut by 1 base and J by 2 bases, with 9 bases left in between. The germline gives CDR1 SGHVS, CDR2 FQNEAQ. This CDR3 contains 14 residues. The CDR3 sequence is CASSLGGSTYEQYV. CDR3 nucleotides: TGTGCCAGCAGCTTAGGGGGCAGTACCTACGAGCAGTACGTC.

This clonotype was found many times. The chain links TRBV6-5 to TRBJ2-1; 11 nucleotides line up with TRBD2. From germline, CDR1 is MNHEY and CDR2 SVGAGI. This CDR3 region has 15 residues. V dropped 4 bases and J dropped 7; count of bases not matched to a gene: 6. CDR3 region: CASSLAGGPQNEQFF. The CDR3 coding sequence is TGTGCCAGCAGTTTAGCGGGAGGGCCCCAAAATGAGCAGTTCTTC.

This clonotype appeared a few times. The CDR3 protein is CASSWDTANVLTF. The CDR3 DNA reads as TGCGCCAGCAGCTGGGACACGGCCAACGTCCTGACTTTC. The chain recombines TRBV4-1 with TRBJ2-6; D may be TRBD1 (6 bases). The germline V gene has CDR1 MGHRA and CDR2 YSYEKL. With 5 bases removed from V and 6 bases from J, the gap between germline ends came to 8 bases. This CDR3 region has 13 residues.

This clonotype was recorded at least ten times. The rearrangement joins TRBV2 to TRBJ2-5; a weak D match, TRBD2 (5 bases). The ends were cut back, 8 bases at V and 4 bases at J, with 14 bases in the middle. The germline V gene encodes CDR1 SNHLY and CDR2 FYNNEI. The CDR3 extends over 13 amino acids. CDR3 bases: TGTGCCAGCCGGGGAAATATTGGAGAGACCCAGTACTTC. As protein: CASRGNIGETQYF.

This chain uses TRBV7-6 with TRBJ1-1, with unresolved D. Germline CDR1 and CDR2: SGHVS and FNYEAQ. The CDR3 runs 15 residues. Between the trimmed V and J ends, which lost 5 bases and 1 base, there was a span of 14 bases. The CDR3 loop reads CASSQPGVQNTEAFF. The CDR3 DNA reads as TGTGCCAGCAGCCAACCAGGCGTACAGAACACTGAAGCTTTCTTT.

This clonotype was found many times. The chain is built from TRBV29-1 and TRBJ2-2; 14 bases are shared with TRBD2. Germline loops: CDR1 SQVTM, CDR2 ANQGSEA. The CDR3 is 15 residues long. The junction had 1 base not matched to a gene; V was cut back by 6 bases and J by 1 base. The CDR3 spells CSVGTSGRNTGELFF. CDR3 nucleotides: TGCAGCGTCGGGACTAGCGGGAGGAACACCGGGGAGCTGTTTTTT.

The chain employs TRBV7-8 and TRBJ1-6; D uncertain. Germline V gene sequence: CDR1 SGHVS, CDR2 FQNEAQ. This CDR3 contains 15 residues. Trimming removed 1 base from V and 4 bases from J, with 8 bases in between. Written as DNA, the CDR3 is TGTGCCAGCAGCTTAGGGGTGGGATATAATTCACCCCTCCACTTT. Its protein is CASSLGVGYNSPLHF.

The gene calls are TRBV9 and TRBJ1-6, with no clear D. Between the trimmed V and J ends, which lost 4 bases and 7 bases, there was a span of 9 bases. Germline V gene sequence: CDR1 SGDLS, CDR2 YYNGEE. This CDR3 is built from 13 residues. The CDR3 protein is CASSRGSNSPLHF. The DNA for the CDR3 is TGTGCCAGCAGCCGCGGGTCGAATTCACCCCTCCACTTT.